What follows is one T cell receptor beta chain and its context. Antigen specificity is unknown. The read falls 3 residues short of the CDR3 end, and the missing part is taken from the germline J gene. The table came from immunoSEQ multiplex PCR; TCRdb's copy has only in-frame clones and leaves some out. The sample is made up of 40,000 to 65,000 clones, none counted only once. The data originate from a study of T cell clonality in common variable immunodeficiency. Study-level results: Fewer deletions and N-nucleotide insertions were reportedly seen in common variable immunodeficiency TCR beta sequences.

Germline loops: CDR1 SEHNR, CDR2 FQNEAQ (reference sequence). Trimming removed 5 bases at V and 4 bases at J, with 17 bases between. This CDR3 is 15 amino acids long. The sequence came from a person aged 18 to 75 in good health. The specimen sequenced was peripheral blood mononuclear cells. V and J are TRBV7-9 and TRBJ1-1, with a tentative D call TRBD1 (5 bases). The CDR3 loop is CASSDIGGSSTEAFF. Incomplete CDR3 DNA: TGTGCCAGCAGCGATATCGGGGGGAGTAGCACTGAA.